These 17 T cell receptor beta chains were all obtained from the same sample, sequenced in a study of metastatic and nonmetastatic thyroid tumors. Among the patients, none had received any treatment before thyroid surgery. TCRdb re-called the PCR reads through MiXCR. This table holds about 24,000 clones, around 19% found once. Sequenced sample: adjacent normal tissue. The source is a male donor with papillary thyroid cancer or a benign thyroid nodule (not recorded which). Some clones in this sample may be carry-over from other donors' samples.

This clone was recorded at least ten times. The CDR3 nucleotides are TGTGCCAGCACCCCAATCTGGTATAACTCCTACAATGAGCAGTTCTTC. Its protein is CASTPIWYNSYNEQFF. This sequence joins TRBV27 and TRBJ2-1; no clear D. With 7 bases removed from V and 0 bases from J, the gap between germline ends came to 16 bases. From germline, CDR1 is MNHEY and CDR2 SMNVEV (reference sequence). The CDR3 length is 16 residues.

In this sample, this clone turned up a few times. This rearrangement joins TRBV27 to TRBJ2-1; D possibly matches TRBD1 or TRBD2 (6 bases each). The ends were cut back, 4 bases at V and 3 bases at J, with 16 bases in the middle. Germline V gene lookup returns CDR1 MNHEY and CDR2 SMNVEV (reference sequence). The CDR3 is 16 residues long. CDR3 sequence reads: CASSWLWGAVYNEQFF. As DNA, the CDR3 is TGTGCCAGCAGTTGGCTCTGGGGGGCTGTCTACAATGAGCAGTTCTTC.

This clone was picked up many times. The rearrangement joins TRBV5-6 to TRBJ1-4; TRBD1 is a possible D gene (6 bases). The length of the CDR3 is 14 residues. Germline V lookup: CDR1 SGHDT, CDR2 YYEEEE. Trimming removed 1 base at V and 8 bases at J, with 12 bases between. As DNA, the CDR3 is TGTGCCAGCAGCTTGTCAGGGGTAGGGGAAAAACTGTTTTTT. Its translation is CASSLSGVGEKLFF.

This clone was counted many times. The chain has TRBV6-1 and TRBJ2-3; D is undetermined. V lost 6 bases to trimming and J lost 6 bases, with 7 bases between them. The length of the CDR3 is 11 residues. In germline, CDR1 is MNHNS, CDR2 SASEGT. CDR3 region: CASSGFDTQYF. CDR3 sequence (DNA): TGTGCCAGCAGCGGGTTCGATACGCAGTATTTT.

This clone was counted ten times or more. The chain uses TRBV2 and TRBJ1-1; weak D call: TRBD1 (6 bases). CDR1 and CDR2 (germline): SNHLY, FYNNEI. Trimming took off 7 bases at V and 0 bases at J, with 24 bases between the two ends. The CDR3 has 18 amino acids. CDR3 residues: CASTFSYSGTIMNTEAFF. The DNA for the CDR3 is TGTGCCAGCACCTTCTCCTATTCCGGGACAATCATGAACACTGAAGCTTTCTTT.

There are many counts of this clone. A read error may explain this, as a much larger clone is one base away. This is likely a read error, given that the CDR3 carries no conserved phenylalanine or tryptophan at its end. The chain couples TRBV10-3 to TRBJ2-2; TRBD2 agrees at 9 bases. Per the germline V gene, CDR1 is ENHRY and CDR2 is SYGVKD. The CDR3 is 14 amino acids. V was pared by 10 bases and J by 4 bases, with 7 bases of the junction left unmatched. The CDR3 protein is CATRTSVSTGELFL. CDR3 in DNA: TGTGCCACCAGGACTAGCGTGAGCACCGGGGAGCTGTTTCTT.

There are a few counts of this clone. The germline gene is not matched at one end of the junction; a read error may be the cause. The chain has TRBV12-3 or TRBV12-4 and TRBJ1-1; unclear D gene. The CDR3 is made up of 13 amino acids. The chain's CDR3 is CAISFNPDTEAFF. The CDR3 DNA reads as TGTGCCATCAGTTTCAACCCTGACACTGAGGCTTTCTTT.

This clone was picked up many times. The CDR3 DNA reads TGCAGTGCTTCCAGTCACAGGGGAGGGGATCAGCCCCAGCATTTT. It translates to CSASSHRGGDQPQHF. The chain employs TRBV20-1 and TRBJ1-5; TRBD1 matches at 7 bases. V gave up 5 bases and J gave up 5 bases; unmatched junction bases: 12. This CDR3 is 15 amino acids long. The germline gives CDR1 DFQATT, CDR2 SNEGSKA (reference sequence).

The V gene is TRBV20-1, the J gene TRBJ2-3, with D uncertain. The CDR3 has 12 amino acids. V was trimmed by 2 bases and J by 0 bases, leaving 3 bases between them. CDR1 and CDR2 from the germline V gene are DFQATT and SNEGSKA (reference sequence). In DNA, the CDR3 is TGCAGTGCTAGAACTAGCACAGATACGCAGTATTTT. This gives the protein CSARTSTDTQYF.

Of note for this clone: Just one base apart from a much larger clone, this may be a read error. The CDR3 nucleotides read TGTGCCAGCTGCGCCACAGGGAAGGGTCTTGAAAAACTGTTTTTT. This translates into CASCATGKGLEKLFF. The V and J genes are TRBV9 and TRBJ1-4; weak D call: TRBD1 (6 bases). With 7 bases removed from V and 7 bases from J, the gap between germline ends came to 20 bases. The CDR3 covers 15 residues. CDR1 is SGDLS and CDR2 is YYNGEE in the germline V gene.

This clone was counted at least ten times. The chain carries TRBV5-1 and TRBJ1-1; no firm D call. This CDR3 has 15 amino acids. Germline-derived CDR1 and CDR2 are SGHRS and YFSETQ. Trimming shortened V by 0 bases and J by 5 bases, and 14 bases separated the two germline ends. The CDR3 sequence is CASSLGVQSRTEAFF. The CDR3 bases are TGCGCCAGCAGCTTGGGGGTACAGTCACGAACTGAAGCTTTCTTT.

This clone has just a few counts. One end of the junction does not line up with germline, which may come from a read error. The V call is TRBV4-3, the J call TRBJ1-2; no clear D gene. The CDR3 spans 15 residues. The germline CDR1 and CDR2 sequences are LGHNA and YSLEER. The CDR3 loop reads CASSSSDGPNYGYAF. CDR3 in DNA: TGCGCCAGCAGCTCCTCGGACGGACCCAACTATGGCTACGCCTTC.

The chain uses TRBV10-3 and TRBJ2-1; maybe TRBD2 (5 bases). The CDR3 has 21 amino acids. Germline V gives CDR1 ENHRY, CDR2 SYGVKD. V lost 0 bases to trimming and J lost 2 bases, with 26 bases between them. The CDR3 DNA reads TGTGCCATCAGTGAGTCGTTAATGGGCGGCGGGTCCAGCTCGACCTACAATGAGCAGTTCTTC. It yields the protein CAISESLMGGGSSSTYNEQFF.

This clone qualifies as medium-sized. This chain joins TRBV6-5 and TRBJ2-1; 7 bases agree with TRBD1. Germline lookup yields CDR1 MNHEY and CDR2 SVGAGI. This CDR3 has 14 residues. Losses at the gene ends were 2 bases for V and 4 bases for J; bases not matched to a gene: 2. The CDR3 loop is CASSYGQEYNEQFF. The DNA for the CDR3 is TGTGCCAGCAGTTACGGACAGGAATACAATGAGCAGTTCTTC.

Turning to this clone: The conserved phenylalanine or tryptophan is not found at the CDR3 terminus, so this likely reflects a read error. This chain joins TRBV28 and TRBJ2-3, with D possibly matching TRBD2 (5 bases). V was pared by 3 bases and J by 11 bases, with 9 bases between. From germline, CDR1 is MDHEN and CDR2 SYDVKM. The CDR3 runs to 11 residues. CDR3 protein: CASSLRAGQYI. In DNA form, the CDR3 reads TGTGCCAGCAGTTTGAGGGCAGGGCAGTATATT.

By share, this clone ranks as medium-sized (0.01 to 0.1%). The V and J genes are TRBV28 and TRBJ1-2; tentative D call: TRBD1 (6 bases). Per germline, CDR1 MDHEN and CDR2 SYDVKM. Deletions cut 2 bases from V and 3 bases from J, with 13 bases between. The CDR3 length is 15 residues. DNA of the CDR3: TGTGCCAGCAGTTTAAGTCGGGGGGCGGACTATGGCTACACCTTC. Its translation is CASSLSRGADYGYTF.

This clone was found many times. The CDR3 DNA is TGTGCCAGCTCCTCAACAGGGGGCGGTCAGCCCCAGCATTTT. Translating gives CASSSTGGGQPQHF. This sequence joins TRBV18 and TRBJ1-5, with 9 bases that match TRBD1. With 6 bases clipped from V and 6 bases from J, the junction kept 6 bases outside the gene matches. CDR3 length: 14 residues. Germline CDR1 is KGHSH and CDR2 is LQKENI.